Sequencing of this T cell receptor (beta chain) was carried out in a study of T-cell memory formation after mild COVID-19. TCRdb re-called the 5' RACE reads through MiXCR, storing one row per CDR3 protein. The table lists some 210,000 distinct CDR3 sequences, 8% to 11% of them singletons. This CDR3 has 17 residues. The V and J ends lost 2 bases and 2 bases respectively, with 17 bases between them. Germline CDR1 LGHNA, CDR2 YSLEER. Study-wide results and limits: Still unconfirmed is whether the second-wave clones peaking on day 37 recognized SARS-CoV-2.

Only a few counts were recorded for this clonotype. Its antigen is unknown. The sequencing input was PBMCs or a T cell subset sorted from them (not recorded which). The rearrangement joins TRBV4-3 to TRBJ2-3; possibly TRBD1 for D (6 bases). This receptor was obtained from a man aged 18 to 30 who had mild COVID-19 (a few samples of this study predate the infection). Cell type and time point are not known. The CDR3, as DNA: TGCGCCAGCAGCCAACGACCTCAGGGGTCCCCCACAGATACGCAGTATTTT. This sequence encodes CASSQRPQGSPTDTQYF.